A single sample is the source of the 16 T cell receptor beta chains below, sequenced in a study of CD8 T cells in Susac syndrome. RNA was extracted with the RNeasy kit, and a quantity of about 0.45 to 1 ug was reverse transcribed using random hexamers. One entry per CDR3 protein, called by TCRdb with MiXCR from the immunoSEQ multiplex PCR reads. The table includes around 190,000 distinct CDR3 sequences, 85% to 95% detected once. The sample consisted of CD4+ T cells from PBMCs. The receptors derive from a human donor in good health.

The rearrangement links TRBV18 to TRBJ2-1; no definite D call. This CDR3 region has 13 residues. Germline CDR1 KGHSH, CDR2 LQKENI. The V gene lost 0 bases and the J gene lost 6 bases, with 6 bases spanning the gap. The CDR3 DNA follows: TGTGCCAGCTCACCACCGACCCTCAATGAGCAGTTCTTC. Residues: CASSPPTLNEQFF.

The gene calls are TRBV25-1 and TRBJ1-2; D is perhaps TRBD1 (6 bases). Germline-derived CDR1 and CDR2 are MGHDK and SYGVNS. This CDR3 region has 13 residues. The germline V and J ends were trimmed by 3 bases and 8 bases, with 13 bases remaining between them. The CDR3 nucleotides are TGTGCCAGCAGTGATAGACAGGTCCTAGGCTACACCTTC. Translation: CASSDRQVLGYTF.

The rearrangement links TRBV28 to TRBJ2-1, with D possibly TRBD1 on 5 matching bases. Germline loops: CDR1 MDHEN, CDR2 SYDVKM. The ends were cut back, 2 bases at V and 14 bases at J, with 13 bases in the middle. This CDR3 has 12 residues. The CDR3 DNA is TGTGCCAGCAGTTTAAGGTGGGGCTTGGAGTTCTTC. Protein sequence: CASSLRWGLEFF.

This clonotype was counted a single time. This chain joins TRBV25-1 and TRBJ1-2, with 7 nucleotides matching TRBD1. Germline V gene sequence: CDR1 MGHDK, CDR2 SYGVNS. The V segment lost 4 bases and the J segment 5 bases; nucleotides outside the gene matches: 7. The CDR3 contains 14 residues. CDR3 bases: TGTGCCAGCAGTGGGACAGCCAGGGGGTATGGCTACACCTTC. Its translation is CASSGTARGYGYTF.

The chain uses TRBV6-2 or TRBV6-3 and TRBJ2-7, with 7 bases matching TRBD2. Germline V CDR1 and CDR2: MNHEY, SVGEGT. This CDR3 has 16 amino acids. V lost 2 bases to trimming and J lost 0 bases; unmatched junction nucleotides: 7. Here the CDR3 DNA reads TGTGCCAGCAGTTACGGTGGCGGGGGAAGCTCCTACGAGCAGTACTTC. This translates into CASSYGGGGSSYEQYF.

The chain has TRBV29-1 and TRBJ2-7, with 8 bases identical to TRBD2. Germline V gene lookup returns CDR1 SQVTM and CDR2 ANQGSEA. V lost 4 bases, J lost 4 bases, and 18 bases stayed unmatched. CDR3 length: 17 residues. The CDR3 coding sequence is TGCAGCGTTGCGTTTCTAAGCGGGGGTCTCCTTGGGTACGAGCAGTACTTC. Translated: CSVAFLSGGLLGYEQYF.

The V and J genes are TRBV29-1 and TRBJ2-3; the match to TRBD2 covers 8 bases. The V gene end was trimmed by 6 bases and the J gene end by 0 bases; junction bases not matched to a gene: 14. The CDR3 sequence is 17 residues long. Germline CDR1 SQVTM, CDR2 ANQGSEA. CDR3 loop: CSVDLRVAGYSTDTQYF. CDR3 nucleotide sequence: TGCAGCGTCGACCTGCGTGTAGCGGGGTATAGCACAGATACGCAGTATTTT.

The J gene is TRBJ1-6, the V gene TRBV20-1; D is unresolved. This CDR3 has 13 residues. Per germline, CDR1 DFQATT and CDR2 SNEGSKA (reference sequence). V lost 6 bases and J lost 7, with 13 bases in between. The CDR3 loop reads CSAEPGLNSPLHF. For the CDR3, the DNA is TGCAGTGCCGAACCGGGGTTGAATTCACCCCTCCACTTT.

In DNA, the CDR3 is TGTGCCAGCAGCCGGGACATTAGCAATCAGCCCCAGCATTTT. Translation: CASSRDISNQPQHF. The rearrangement joins TRBV9 to TRBJ1-5, with TRBD1 as a possible D gene (6 bases). Trimming cost V 4 bases and J 0 bases, with 8 bases left between them. Germline lookup yields CDR1 SGDLS and CDR2 YYNGEE. The CDR3 runs to 14 residues. The variable domain in full, completed from reference TRBV9 and TRBJ1-5, reads DSGVTQTPKHLITATGQRVTLRCSPRSGDLSVYWYQQSLDQGLQFLIQYYNGEERAKGNILERFSAQQFPDLHSELNLSSLELGDSALYFCASSRDISNQPQHFGDGTRLSIL.

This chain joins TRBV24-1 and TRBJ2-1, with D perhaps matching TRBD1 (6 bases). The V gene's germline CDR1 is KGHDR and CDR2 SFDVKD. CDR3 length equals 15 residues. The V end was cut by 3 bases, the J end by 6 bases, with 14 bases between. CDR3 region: CATSDQKRGTNEQFF. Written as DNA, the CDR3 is TGTGCCACCAGTGATCAAAAAAGGGGGACCAATGAGCAGTTCTTC.

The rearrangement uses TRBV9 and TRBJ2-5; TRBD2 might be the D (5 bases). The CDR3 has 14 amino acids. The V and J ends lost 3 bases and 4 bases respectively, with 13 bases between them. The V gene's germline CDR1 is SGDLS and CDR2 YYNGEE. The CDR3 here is CASSAEGIGETQYF. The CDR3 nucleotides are TGTGCCAGCAGCGCAGAGGGTATCGGAGAGACCCAGTACTTC.

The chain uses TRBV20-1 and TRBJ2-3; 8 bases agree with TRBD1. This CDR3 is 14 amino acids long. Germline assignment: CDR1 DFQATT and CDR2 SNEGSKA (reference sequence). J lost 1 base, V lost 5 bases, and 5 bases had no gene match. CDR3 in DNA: TGCAGTGCTGTGCAGGGGGCCGGCACAGATACGCAGTATTTT. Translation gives CSAVQGAGTDTQYF.

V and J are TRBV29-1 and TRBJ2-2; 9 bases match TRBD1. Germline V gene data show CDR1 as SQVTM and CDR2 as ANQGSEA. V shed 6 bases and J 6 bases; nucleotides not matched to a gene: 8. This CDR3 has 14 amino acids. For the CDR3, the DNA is TGCAGCGTGACCGGGACAGGGTCGGCCGGGGAGCTGTTTTTT. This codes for CSVTGTGSAGELFF.

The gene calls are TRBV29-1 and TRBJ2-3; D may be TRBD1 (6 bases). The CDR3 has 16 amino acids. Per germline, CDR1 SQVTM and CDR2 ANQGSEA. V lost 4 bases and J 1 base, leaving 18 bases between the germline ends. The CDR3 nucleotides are TGCAGCGTTGGGTCAGGGGCCCCCGGGGGCACAGATACGCAGTATTTT. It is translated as CSVGSGAPGGTDTQYF.

CDR3 bases: TGCAGCGTTATGGTCCCCTCCTACGAGCAGTACGTC. This codes for CSVMVPSYEQYV. The chain has TRBV29-1 and TRBJ2-7; D not resolved. V shed 5 bases and J shed 0 bases, with 8 bases lying between them. The CDR3 length is 12 residues. Germline lookup yields CDR1 SQVTM and CDR2 ANQGSEA.

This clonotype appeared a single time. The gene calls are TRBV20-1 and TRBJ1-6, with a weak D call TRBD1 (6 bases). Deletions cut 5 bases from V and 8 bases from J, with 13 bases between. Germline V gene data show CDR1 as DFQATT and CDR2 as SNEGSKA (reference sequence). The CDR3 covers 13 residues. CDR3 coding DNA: TGCAGTGCTTCAGACAGGACTGATTCACCCCTCCACTTT. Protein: CSASDRTDSPLHF.